This T cell receptor beta chain was documented in a study of control samples from healthy donors and cancer patients. V was cut by 4 bases and J by 6 bases, with 21 bases left in between. There are 17 residues in the CDR3. Per germline, CDR1 KGHDR and CDR2 SFDVKD. Data came from immunoSEQ multiplex PCR; TCRdb stores just in-frame clones and leaves some out. The top ten clones hold more than 1.3% of a sample with 150,000 to 200,000 clones, 90% of them seen once. The rearrangement uses TRBV24-1 and TRBJ2-1; tentative D call: TRBD2 (6 bases). Sequences were obtained from blood. This clonotype originated in a woman between 45 and 65 years old in good health. The CDR3, as DNA: TGTGCCACCAGTGACCCCGGACGCGGGATCGGGACCAATGAGCAGTTCTTC. Translating it yields CATSDPGRGIGTNEQFF.